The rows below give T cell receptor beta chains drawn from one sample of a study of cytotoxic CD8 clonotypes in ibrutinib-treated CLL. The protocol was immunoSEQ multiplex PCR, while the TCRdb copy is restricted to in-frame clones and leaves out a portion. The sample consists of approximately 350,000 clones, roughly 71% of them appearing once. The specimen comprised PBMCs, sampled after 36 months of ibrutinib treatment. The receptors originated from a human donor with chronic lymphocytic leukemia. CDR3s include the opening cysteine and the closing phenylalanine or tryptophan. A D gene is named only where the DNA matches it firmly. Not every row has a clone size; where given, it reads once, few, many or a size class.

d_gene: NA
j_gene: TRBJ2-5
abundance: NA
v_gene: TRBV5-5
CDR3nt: TGTGCCAGCAGCCGGGCCCGGGAGACCCAGTACTTC
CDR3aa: CASSRARETQYF

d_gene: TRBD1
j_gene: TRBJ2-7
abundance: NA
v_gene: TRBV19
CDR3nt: TGTGCCAGTAGTATTGACAGGGTCTCAAACGAGCAGTACTTC
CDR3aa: CASSIDRVSNEQYF

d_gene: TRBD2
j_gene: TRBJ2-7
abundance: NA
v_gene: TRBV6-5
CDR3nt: TGTGCCAGCAGTTACCTACCCATGGCGGGGGTCTACGAGCAGTACTTC
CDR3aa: CASSYLPMAGVYEQYF

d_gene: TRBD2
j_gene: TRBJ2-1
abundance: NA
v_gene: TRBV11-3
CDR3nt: TGTGCCAGCAGCTTTCAGCGGGGGGGCCTGGGCAATGAGCAGTTCTTC
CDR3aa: CASSFQRGGLGNEQFF

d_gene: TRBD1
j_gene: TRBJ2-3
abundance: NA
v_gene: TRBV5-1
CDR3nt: TGCGCCAGCAGCCCGCTCGTAGGGGGCCGGGCAGATACGCAGTATTTT
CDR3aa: CASSPLVGGRADTQYF

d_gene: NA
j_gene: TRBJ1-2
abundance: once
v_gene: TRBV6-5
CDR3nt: TGTGCCAGCAGTGAATGGGGGCCCTATGGCTACACCTTC
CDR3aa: CASSEWGPYGYTF

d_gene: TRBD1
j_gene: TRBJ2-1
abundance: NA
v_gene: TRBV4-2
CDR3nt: TGTGCCAGCAGCCAAGATCACCGGACAGGCACCGAGTACAATGAGCAGTTCTTC
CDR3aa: CASSQDHRTGTEYNEQFF

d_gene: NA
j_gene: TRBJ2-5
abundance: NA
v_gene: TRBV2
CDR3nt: TGTGCCAGCAGTGGTCGGACAGGAGGGGAGACCCAGTACTTC
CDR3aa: CASSGRTGGETQYF

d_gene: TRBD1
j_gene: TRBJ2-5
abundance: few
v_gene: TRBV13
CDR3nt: TGTGCCAGCAGTGTGGGGACAGGGCTGGGAGAGACCCAGTACTTC
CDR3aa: CASSVGTGLGETQYF

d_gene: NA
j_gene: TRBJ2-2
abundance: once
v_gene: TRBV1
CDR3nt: TGCACCAGCAGCCAAGGAAACGGGGAGCTGTTTTTT
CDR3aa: CTSSQGNGELFF

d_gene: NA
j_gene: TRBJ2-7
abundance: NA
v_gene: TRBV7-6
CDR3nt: TGTGCCAGCAGCTTAAGTTACAGAGACTACGAGCAGTACTTC
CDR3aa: CASSLSYRDYEQYF

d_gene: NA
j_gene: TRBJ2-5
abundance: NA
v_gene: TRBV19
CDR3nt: TGTGCCAGTAGTATTGCTTGGACGGGTCAAGAGACCCAGTACTTC
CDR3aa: CASSIAWTGQETQYF

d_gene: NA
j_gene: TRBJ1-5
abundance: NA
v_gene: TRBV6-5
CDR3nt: TGTGCCAGCAGTTACTCATGGGGTGGACAGCCCCAGCATTTT
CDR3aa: CASSYSWGGQPQHF

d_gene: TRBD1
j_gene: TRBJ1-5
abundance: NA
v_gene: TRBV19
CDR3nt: TGTGCCAGTAGTAGGACAGGCCGTTTAAGTCAGCCCCAGCATTTT
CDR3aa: CASSRTGRLSQPQHF

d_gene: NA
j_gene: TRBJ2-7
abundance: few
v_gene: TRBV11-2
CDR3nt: TGTGCCAGCAGCCTCAACAGGCTGAACGAGCAGTACTTC
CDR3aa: CASSLNRLNEQYF

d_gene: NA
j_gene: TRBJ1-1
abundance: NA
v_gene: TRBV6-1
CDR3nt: TGTGCCAGCAGCTCACAGGGTCCGGGATCTGAAGCTTTCTTT
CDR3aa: CASSSQGPGSEAFF

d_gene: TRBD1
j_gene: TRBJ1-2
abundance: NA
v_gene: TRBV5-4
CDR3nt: TGTGCCAGCAGCTTGCAGGGGGCTTATGGCTACACCTTC
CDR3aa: CASSLQGAYGYTF

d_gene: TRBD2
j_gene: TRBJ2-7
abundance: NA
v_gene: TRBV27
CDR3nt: TGTGCCAGCAAACGGCTAAGCGGGAGGGCCTACGAGCAGTACTTC
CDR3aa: CASKRLSGRAYEQYF

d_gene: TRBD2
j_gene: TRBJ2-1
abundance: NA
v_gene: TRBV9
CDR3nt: TGTGCCAGCAGCGTAGCTACCCAGCGGGGGGAGCAGTTCTTC
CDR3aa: CASSVATQRGEQFF

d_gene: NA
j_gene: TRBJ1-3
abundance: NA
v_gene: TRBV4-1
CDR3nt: TGCGCCAGCAGCCAAGAACCGTACCGGGCCAACTCTGGAAACACCATATATTTT
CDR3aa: CASSQEPYRANSGNTIYF

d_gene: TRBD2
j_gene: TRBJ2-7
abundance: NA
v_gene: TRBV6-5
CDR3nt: TGTGCCAGCAGTGAAGTTGCTAGCGGGTTCGGGGAGTACTTC
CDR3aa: CASSEVASGFGEYF

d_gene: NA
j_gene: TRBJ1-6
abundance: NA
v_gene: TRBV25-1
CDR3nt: TGTGCCAGCAGCACAGGGACATTCCCGGGATCCTATAATTCACCCCTCCACTTT
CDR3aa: CASSTGTFPGSYNSPLHF

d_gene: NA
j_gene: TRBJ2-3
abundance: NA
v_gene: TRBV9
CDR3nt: TGTGCCAGCAGCGTAGGGTTAGCCAGCACAGATACGCAGTATTTT
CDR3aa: CASSVGLASTDTQYF

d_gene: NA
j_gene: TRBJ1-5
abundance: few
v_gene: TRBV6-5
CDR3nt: TGTGCCAGCAGTTACTCAACCCCTGGGGGCAATCAGCCCCAGCATTTT
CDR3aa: CASSYSTPGGNQPQHF

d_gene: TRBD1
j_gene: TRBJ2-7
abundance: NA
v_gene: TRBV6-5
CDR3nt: TGTGCCAGCAGTTCCCTAAGGGGGCGGGAGCAGTACTTC
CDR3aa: CASSSLRGREQYF

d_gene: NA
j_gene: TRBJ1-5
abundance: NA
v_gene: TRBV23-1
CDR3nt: TGCGCCAGCAGTCCCCAGGTCGGGGCCCGCTTGAATCAGCCCCAGCATTTT
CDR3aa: CASSPQVGARLNQPQHF

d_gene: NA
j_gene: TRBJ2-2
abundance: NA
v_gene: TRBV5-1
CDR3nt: TGCGCCAGCAGCTTGTCGGGGACTACCGGGGAGCTGTTTTTT
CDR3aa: CASSLSGTTGELFF

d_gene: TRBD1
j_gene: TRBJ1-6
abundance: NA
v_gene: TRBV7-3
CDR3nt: TGTGCCAGCAGCTTACGAGGAACAGGGGGATCCTATAATTCACCCCTCCACTTT
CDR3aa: CASSLRGTGGSYNSPLHF

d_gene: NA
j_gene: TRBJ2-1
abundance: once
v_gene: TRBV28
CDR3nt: TGTGCCAGCAGTTTATGGGGGACACACCGAGATCGGTACAATGAGCAGTTCTTC
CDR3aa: CASSLWGTHRDRYNEQFF

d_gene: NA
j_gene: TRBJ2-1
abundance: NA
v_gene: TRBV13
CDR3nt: TGTGCCAGCAGCTCGCCTTGGGGGGAGCAGTTCTTC
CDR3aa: CASSSPWGEQFF

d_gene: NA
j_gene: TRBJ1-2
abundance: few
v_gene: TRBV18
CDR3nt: TGTGCCAGCTCACCACCGAGTAGGGCCGGGCGGGGCTACACCTTC
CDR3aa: CASSPPSRAGRGYTF

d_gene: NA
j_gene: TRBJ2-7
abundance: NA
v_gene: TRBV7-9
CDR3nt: TGTGCCAGCAGCTTAGGACAGTGGAACGAGCAGTACTTC
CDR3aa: CASSLGQWNEQYF

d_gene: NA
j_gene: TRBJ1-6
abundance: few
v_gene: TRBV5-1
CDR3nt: TGCGCCAGCAGCTGGGGAGATAATTCACCCCTCCACTTT
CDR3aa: CASSWGDNSPLHF

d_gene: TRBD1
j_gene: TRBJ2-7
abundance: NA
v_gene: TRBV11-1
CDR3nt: TGTGCCAGCAAACAACGACAGGGGGCTTCCTACGAGCAGTACTTC
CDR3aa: CASKQRQGASYEQYF

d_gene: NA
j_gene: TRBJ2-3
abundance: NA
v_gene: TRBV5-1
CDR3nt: TGCGCCAGCAGCTTGGCGATGTTAGCGGACTACCCCGATACGCAGTATTTT
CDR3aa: CASSLAMLADYPDTQYF

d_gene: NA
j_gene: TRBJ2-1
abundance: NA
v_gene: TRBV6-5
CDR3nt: TGTGCCAGCAGACGCACGACAAGTTACAATGAGCAGTTCTTC
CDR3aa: CASRRTTSYNEQFF

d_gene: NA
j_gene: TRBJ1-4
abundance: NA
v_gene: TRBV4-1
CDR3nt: TGCGCCAGCAGCCATGGACAGCTTTGGGGGGAAAAACTGTTTTTT
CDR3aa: CASSHGQLWGEKLFF

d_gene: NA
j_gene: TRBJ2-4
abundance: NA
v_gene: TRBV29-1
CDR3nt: TGCAGCGTTACCCGATCGGGGTTCAAAAACATTCAGTACTTC
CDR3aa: CSVTRSGFKNIQYF

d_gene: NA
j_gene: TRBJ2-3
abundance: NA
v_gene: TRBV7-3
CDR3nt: TGTGCCAGCAGCTCCCGTCTAACACCTACGAGTACGCAGTATTTT
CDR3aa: CASSSRLTPTSTQYF

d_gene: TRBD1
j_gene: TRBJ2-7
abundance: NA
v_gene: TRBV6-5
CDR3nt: TGTGCCAGCAGTTTAAAGACGACAGGGACGGGGGAGCAGTACTTC
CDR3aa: CASSLKTTGTGEQYF

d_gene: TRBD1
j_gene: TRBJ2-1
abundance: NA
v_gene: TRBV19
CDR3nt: TGTGCCAGTAGTGCAACTGGACAGGTGGCAAACAATGAGCAGTTCTTC
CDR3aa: CASSATGQVANNEQFF

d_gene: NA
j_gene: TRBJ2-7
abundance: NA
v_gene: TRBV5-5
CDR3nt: TGTGCCAGCAGCTTGGCTAGTAATGTTTACGAGCAGTACTTC
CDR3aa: CASSLASNVYEQYF

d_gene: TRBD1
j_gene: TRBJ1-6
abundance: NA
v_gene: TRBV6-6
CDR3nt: TGTGCCAGCAGTCGGGACAGGAGCTCCTATAATTCACCCCTCCACTTT
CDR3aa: CASSRDRSSYNSPLHF

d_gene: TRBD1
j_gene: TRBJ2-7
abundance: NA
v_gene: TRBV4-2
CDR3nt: TGTGCCAGCGGAAGGACAGGGGTCAATTACGAGCAGTACTTC
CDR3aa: CASGRTGVNYEQYF

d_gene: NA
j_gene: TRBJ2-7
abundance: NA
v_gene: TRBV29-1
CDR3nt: TGCAGCGTTGAAGGAGCTGCCGGGGGCTTATCTTCCTACGAGCAGTACTTC
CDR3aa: CSVEGAAGGLSSYEQYF

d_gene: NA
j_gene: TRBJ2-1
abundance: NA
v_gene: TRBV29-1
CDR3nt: TGCAGCGTTGACCCCCCCAGGGGCCCCGAGCAGTTCTTC
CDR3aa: CSVDPPRGPEQFF

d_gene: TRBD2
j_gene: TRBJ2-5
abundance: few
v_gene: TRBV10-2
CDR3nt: TGCGCCAGTCGACTAGCGGGGGGCCTGGAGACCCAGTACTTC
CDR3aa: CASRLAGGLETQYF

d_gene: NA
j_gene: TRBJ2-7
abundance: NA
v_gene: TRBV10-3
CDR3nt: TGTGCCATCAACGCCGGACAGCACGGAGGATACGAGCAGTACTTC
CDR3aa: CAINAGQHGGYEQYF

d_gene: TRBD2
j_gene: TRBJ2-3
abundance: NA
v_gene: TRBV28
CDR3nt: TGTGCCAGCAGGGCGGGAGGGTTCACAGATACGCAGTATTTT
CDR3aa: CASRAGGFTDTQYF

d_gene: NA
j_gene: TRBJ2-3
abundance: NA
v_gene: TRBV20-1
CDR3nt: TGCAGTGCGAGTCCGGCAGATACGCAGTATTTT
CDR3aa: CSASPADTQYF

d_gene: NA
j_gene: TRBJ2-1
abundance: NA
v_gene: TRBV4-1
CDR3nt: TGCGCCAGCAGCCAAGTTTTCAGGGGAAAGGGGGATGAGCAGTTCTTC
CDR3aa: CASSQVFRGKGDEQFF

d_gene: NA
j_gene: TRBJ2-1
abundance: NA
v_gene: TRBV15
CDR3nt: TGTGCCACCAGCAGAAGGATAACGTTGGGTTCTGAGCAGTTCTTC
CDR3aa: CATSRRITLGSEQFF

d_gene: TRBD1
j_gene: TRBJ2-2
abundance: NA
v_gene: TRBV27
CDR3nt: TGTGCCAGCACTACAGGGGACAGGTGGACCGGGGAGCTGTTTTTT
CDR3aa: CASTTGDRWTGELFF

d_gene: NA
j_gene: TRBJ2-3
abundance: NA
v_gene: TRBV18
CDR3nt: TGTGCCAGCTCACCGAGACAAACAGATACGCAGTATTTT
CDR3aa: CASSPRQTDTQYF

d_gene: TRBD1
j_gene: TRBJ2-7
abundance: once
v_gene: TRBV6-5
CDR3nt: TGTGCCAGCAGTTTCCGGGACAGCTACGAGCAGTACTTC
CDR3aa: CASSFRDSYEQYF